The entry that follows covers one T cell receptor (beta chain) sequence. Study donors comprised healthy, HIV-negative adults devoid of recent acute infection or vaccination. The entry originates in a study of shared clonotypes between healthy human individuals. Assay execution took place at the deep level. The protocol was immunoSEQ multiplex PCR, while the TCRdb copy is restricted to in-frame clones and leaves out a portion. The data show 2 million to 2.5 million clones, approximately 95% seen once. Sequencing used naive CD4+ T cells sorted from blood. Subset noted: CD45RA+ positively selected. The sequence derives from a man aged 18 to 29 in good health.

The CDR3 DNA sequence: TGTGCCAGCAGCTGGGCCACTAGCGGGGACACAGATACGCAGTATTTT. Protein sequence: CASSWATSGDTDTQYF. The chain employs TRBV9 and TRBJ2-3, with 10 nucleotides matching TRBD2. The CDR3 consists of 16 residues. V shed 4 bases and J 2 bases; nucleotides not matched to a gene: 7. Per germline, CDR1 SGDLS and CDR2 YYNGEE.